The sequence of this T cell receptor beta chain was determined in a study of PD-1 blockade in classical Hodgkin lymphoma. The germline V gene has CDR1 SGHNT and CDR2 YYREEE (reference sequence). This CDR3 comprises 14 residues. With 1 base removed from V and 6 bases from J, the gap between germline ends came to 10 bases. The data were produced by immunoSEQ multiplex PCR, yet TCRdb's version contains in-frame clones alone and is incomplete. The repertoire consists of about 20,000 clones, with roughly 80% occurring once and the leading ten covering 20% to 25%. Brentuximab vedotin exposure varied, and every patient relapsed after autologous stem cell transplantation.

The chain has TRBV5-4 and TRBJ2-2; D gene uncertain. The sequence came from a human donor with classical Hodgkin lymphoma. The sample consisted of peripheral blood mononuclear cells (PBMCs), taken at baseline. The CDR3 DNA reads as TGTGCCAGCAGCTTGTATCGAGGTTCCGGGGAGCTGTTTTTT. Residues: CASSLYRGSGELFF.